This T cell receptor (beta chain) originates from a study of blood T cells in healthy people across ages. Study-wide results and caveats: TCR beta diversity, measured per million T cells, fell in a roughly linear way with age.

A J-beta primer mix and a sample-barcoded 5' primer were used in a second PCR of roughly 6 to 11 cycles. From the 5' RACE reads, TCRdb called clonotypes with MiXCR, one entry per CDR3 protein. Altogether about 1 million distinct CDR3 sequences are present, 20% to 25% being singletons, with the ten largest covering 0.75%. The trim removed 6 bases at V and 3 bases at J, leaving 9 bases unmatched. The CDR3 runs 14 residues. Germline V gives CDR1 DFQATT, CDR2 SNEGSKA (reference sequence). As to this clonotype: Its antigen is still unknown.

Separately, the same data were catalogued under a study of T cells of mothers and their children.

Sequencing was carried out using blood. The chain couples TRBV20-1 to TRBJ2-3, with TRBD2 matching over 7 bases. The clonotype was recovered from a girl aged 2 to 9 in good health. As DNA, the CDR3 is TGCAGTGCGGCCGATGAGCGGGGAACAGATACGCAGTATTTT. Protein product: CSAADERGTDTQYF.